Listed below are T cell receptor beta chains from one sample, sequenced in a study of T cells in Graves' hyperthyroidism and ophthalmopathy. TCRdb used MiXCR to reprocess the multiplex PCR reads, holding one entry per CDR3 protein. The table lists 450,000 to 650,000 distinct CDR3 sequences, around 21% of them singletons, with approximately 26% in the top ten. Sequenced: blood. These receptors all stem from a man between 18 and 35 years old with Graves' hyperthyroidism. CDR3s include the opening cysteine and the closing phenylalanine or tryptophan. D genes are given only for firm matches. Size is omitted from some rows. Given values are once, few, many or a class for expanded clones.

V gene	clone size	D gene	J gene	CDR3 DNA	CDR3 protein
TRBV27	-	TRBD1	TRBJ1-6	TGTGCCAGCAGTTTGGGGGACAGAGTTTCACCCCTCCACTTT	CASSLGDRVSPLHF
TRBV6-5	few	-	TRBJ2-5	TGTGCCAGCAGTTACTCGCGGACGGCGATCCCCCAAGAGACCCAGTACTTC	CASSYSRTAIPQETQYF
TRBV27	-	TRBD1	TRBJ2-7	TGTGCCAGCAGTCCCATTGGACAGGGGAATCCCTACGAGCAGTACTTC	CASSPIGQGNPYEQYF
TRBV28	many	-	TRBJ1-2	TGTGCCAGCAGTTTTGGGGTCTCGGGTGTTTTTTACTATGGCTACACCTTC	CASSFGVSGVFYYGYTF
TRBV9	many	-	TRBJ1-3	TGTGCCAGCAGCGTAGCGGGGCTTGGAAACACCATATATTTT	CASSVAGLGNTIYF
TRBV27	few	-	TRBJ2-7	TGTGCCAGCAGTTTATCGAGGGGGGGAGCTCAGTACTTC	CASSLSRGGAQYF
TRBV27	many	TRBD1	TRBJ2-7	TGTGCCAGCAGTCCCCTTAAGACAGGGAGCTTCTACGAGCAGTACTTC	CASSPLKTGSFYEQYF
TRBV13	-	-	TRBJ2-6	TGTGCCAGCAGCCCAGGACTCTACTCTGGGGCCAACGTCCTGACTTTC	CASSPGLYSGANVLTF
TRBV19	few	-	TRBJ1-2	TGTGCCAGTGCGACTAACTATGGCTACACCTTC	CASATNYGYTF
TRBV28	once	-	TRBJ2-7	TGTGCCAGCAGTTTTGTAGGGGGTCCTGTCTACGAGCAGTACTTC	CASSFVGGPVYEQYF
TRBV2	many	-	TRBJ1-1	TGTGCCAGCGGGGGTGGAAGCGATGAAGCTTTCTTT	CASGGGSDEAFF
TRBV10-3	many	-	TRBJ2-7	TGTGCCATCAGTGAGGGGGGGCCCTACGAGCAGTACTTC	CAISEGGPYEQYF
TRBV7-9	many	-	TRBJ1-2	TGTGCCAGCAGCTCCAATAACTATGGCTACACCTTC	CASSSNNYGYTF
TRBV20-1	few	TRBD2	TRBJ2-5	TGCAGTGCTAGAGAACCCAGCGGGAAGTCTAAAGAGACCCAGTACTTC	CSAREPSGKSKETQYF
TRBV19	many	-	TRBJ1-1	TGTGCCAGTAGTCACGGACAGCTTACCACTGAAGCTTTCTTT	CASSHGQLTTEAFF
TRBV7-8	few	-	TRBJ1-3	TGTGCCAGCAGCTTAGAGGGCGGATTCTCTGGAAACACCATATATTTT	CASSLEGGFSGNTIYF
TRBV12-3/TRBV12-4	-	-	TRBJ1-5	TGTGCCAGCAGCACACGACAGGAGCCTAATCAGCCCCAGCATTTT	CASSTRQEPNQPQHF
TRBV30	few	-	TRBJ1-1	TGTGCCTGGAGTCCCGCGGGGGGGCCCCCTGAAGCTTTCTTT	CAWSPAGGPPEAFF
TRBV6-1	many	-	TRBJ1-5	TGTGCCAGCAGTGAATTCGACAGCTCCTTTAGCAATCAGCCCCAGCATTTT	CASSEFDSSFSNQPQHF
TRBV20-1	many	-	TRBJ1-2	TGCAGTGCTAGAGCTCGGGGGGGGGAGAACCCCTATGGCTACACCTTC	CSARARGGENPYGYTF
TRBV11-2	many	-	TRBJ1-1	TGTGCCAGCAGCGACCCACCGGCGGCCAACACTGAAGCTTTCTTT	CASSDPPAANTEAFF
TRBV24-1	many	TRBD1	TRBJ1-2	TGTGCCACCAGTGCCCTGGACAGGGATGGCTACACCTTC	CATSALDRDGYTF
TRBV30	few	-	TRBJ1-3	TGTGCCTGGGATGAGGGAACCTCTGGAAACACCATATATTTT	CAWDEGTSGNTIYF
TRBV28	many	-	TRBJ2-5	TGTGCCAGCAGCTTGGGCAGGGGCGAGACCCAGTACTTC	CASSLGRGETQYF